These 32 T cell receptor beta chains were sequenced from one sample in a study of graft-versus-host responses after intestinal transplantation. These TCRs are of unknown antigen specificity. The data were produced by immunoSEQ multiplex PCR, yet TCRdb's version contains in-frame clones alone and is incomplete. This repertoire shows about 100,000 clones, about 90% found once; its top ten account for more than 0.75%. Source: unstimulated CD4+ T cells sorted from spleen or lymph node cells, taken before transplant. These TCRs come from a human donor who was the organ donor for an intestinal transplant.

This clone has just a few counts. The chain links TRBV4-2 to TRBJ2-3, with 9 bases matching TRBD2. CDR1 and CDR2 from the germline V gene are LGHNA and YNFKEQ. The CDR3 has 19 amino acids. The V gene end was trimmed by 2 bases and the J gene end by 6 bases; junction bases not matched to a gene: 18. The CDR3 DNA is TGTGCCAGCAGCCAACCAGAATCCACCTTTGCGGGGGGGCCGGATACGCAGTATTTT. It translates to CASSQPESTFAGGPDTQYF.

The CDR3 DNA sequence: TGCGCCAGCAGCCAAGAATGGACAGGGACCTCCTACGAGCAGTACTTC. It is translated as CASSQEWTGTSYEQYF. The chain is built from TRBV4-1 and TRBJ2-7; 8 bases are a match to TRBD1. There are 16 residues in the CDR3. The J segment lost 0 bases and the V segment lost 0 bases, leaving 4 bases of the junction unmatched. Germline CDR1 reads MGHRA; CDR2 reads YSYEKL.

The chain links TRBV29-1 to TRBJ2-3; weak D call: TRBD2 (6 bases). Germline CDR1 and CDR2: SQVTM and ANQGSEA. This CDR3 spans 16 amino acids. V lost 4 bases and J lost 6, with 23 bases in between. The chain's CDR3 is CSVGPDTDRGRDTQYF. In DNA form, the CDR3 reads TGCAGCGTTGGACCTGATACAGACCGGGGGAGGGATACGCAGTATTTT.

The chain carries TRBV10-3 and TRBJ2-6; perhaps TRBD1 as D (5 bases). V dropped 4 bases and J dropped 0 bases, with 10 bases sitting between them. CDR1 and CDR2 from the germline V gene are ENHRY and SYGVKD. CDR3 size: 16 residues. CDR3 amino acids: CAISVQATSGANVLTF. The CDR3 region has the DNA TGTGCCATCAGTGTACAGGCTACCTCTGGGGCCAACGTCCTGACTTTC.

The genes are TRBV9 and TRBJ2-7; 8 nucleotides agree with TRBD1. There are 16 residues in the CDR3. Germline values: CDR1 SGDLS, CDR2 YYNGEE. With V trimmed by 4 bases and J by 2 bases, 11 bases remained unmatched. The CDR3 nucleotides read TGTGCCAGCAGCCCTAACCGACAGGGGTTCGCCTACGAGCAGTACTTC. Translation gives CASSPNRQGFAYEQYF.

The chain links TRBV6-5 to TRBJ2-1; TRBD2 matches 14 bases. Germline V gives CDR1 MNHEY, CDR2 SVGAGI. Trimming took 6 bases from V and 6 from J; bases not matched to a gene: 4. This CDR3 is built from 15 residues. The DNA for the CDR3 is TGTGCCAGCAGGTCCGGGACTAGCGGGAGCAATGAGCAGTTCTTC. Translated: CASRSGTSGSNEQFF.

The J gene is TRBJ2-4, the V gene TRBV28, with unresolved D. The V and J ends lost 1 base and 2 bases respectively, with 12 bases between them. The CDR3 sequence is 16 residues long. Germline assignment: CDR1 MDHEN and CDR2 SYDVKM. The CDR3 sequence is CASSLFLAMTKNIQYF. The CDR3 region has the DNA TGTGCCAGCAGTTTATTTCTGGCAATGACCAAAAACATTCAGTACTTC.

This clone was seen a handful of times. The chain couples TRBV18 to TRBJ2-2, with unresolved D. Germline values: CDR1 KGHSH, CDR2 LQKENI. V was shortened by 1 base and J by 4 bases, with 4 bases between the two germline ends. This CDR3 is 13 amino acids long. CDR3 amino acids: CASSPQGTGELFF. Written as DNA, the CDR3 is TGTGCCAGCTCACCACAGGGCACCGGGGAGCTGTTTTTT.

This rearrangement joins TRBV19 to TRBJ1-3; TRBD1 agrees at 9 bases. The germline V gene has CDR1 LNHDA and CDR2 SQIVND (reference sequence). CDR3 length: 15 residues. The V segment lost 8 bases and the J segment 3 bases; nucleotides outside the gene matches: 8. The DNA of the CDR3 is TGTGCCAGTGGCCAGACAGGGGGAAGTGGAAACACCATATATTTT. It encodes CASGQTGGSGNTIYF.

This chain links TRBV28 with TRBJ2-7; 9 bases agree with TRBD1. In germline, CDR1 is MDHEN, CDR2 SYDVKM. The CDR3 is made up of 15 amino acids. V gave up 0 bases and J gave up 2 bases; unmatched junction bases: 2. This CDR3 is CASSLWGDRAYEQYF. Here the CDR3 DNA reads TGTGCCAGCAGTTTATGGGGGGACAGGGCCTACGAGCAGTACTTC.

The V and J genes are TRBV10-3 and TRBJ2-2; D is perhaps TRBD1 (5 bases). The CDR3 runs 15 residues. The V and J ends lost 5 bases and 0 bases respectively, with 10 bases between them. Germline-derived CDR1 and CDR2 are ENHRY and SYGVKD. CDR3 DNA sequence: TGTGCCATCAGTCCGGACACGACGAACACCGGGGAGCTGTTTTTT. This translates into CAISPDTTNTGELFF.

J is TRBJ2-7 and V is TRBV7-9; 11 bases fit TRBD2. This CDR3 contains 19 residues. The J segment lost 0 bases and the V segment lost 0 bases, leaving 10 bases of the junction unmatched. CDR1 and CDR2 from the germline V gene are SEHNR and FQNEAQ (reference sequence). CDR3: CASSLAISGLAVSSYEQYF. In DNA, the CDR3 is TGTGCCAGCAGCTTAGCGATTTCGGGACTAGCGGTCAGCTCCTACGAGCAGTACTTC.

CDR3 in DNA: TGCGCCAGCACCAGCGGGGGGTACCAAGAGACCCAGTACTTC. Protein: CASTSGGYQETQYF. This sequence joins TRBV5-1 and TRBJ2-5; TRBD2 agrees at 9 bases. The CDR3 is made up of 14 amino acids. The germline CDR1 and CDR2 sequences are SGHRS and YFSETQ. Unmatched junction bases numbered 3, after V lost 6 bases and J lost 0 bases.

The chain employs TRBV4-1 and TRBJ1-2; 7 bases align to TRBD1. The length of the CDR3 is 14 residues. Losses at the gene ends were 0 bases for V and 8 bases for J; bases not matched to a gene: 6. The germline gives CDR1 MGHRA, CDR2 YSYEKL. CDR3 nucleotides: TGCGCCAGCAGCCAAGACAGGGGGATTGAGGGCTACACCTTC. This gives the protein CASSQDRGIEGYTF.

The genes are TRBV7-9 and TRBJ2-5; D not resolved. Matching the DNA end better, TRBJ2-7 makes the J call doubtful. CDR3 length: 13 residues. Per the germline V gene, CDR1 is SEHNR and CDR2 is FQNEAQ (reference sequence). The DNA of the CDR3 is TGTGCCAGCAGCTTAGGTCTCTCGGGCGAGCAGTACTTC. Its protein is CASSLGLSGEQYF.

Here the CDR3 DNA reads TGTGCCAGCAGTGACTCTGTGACAGGTAGCAATCAGCCCCAGCATTTT. This translates into CASSDSVTGSNQPQHF. This chain uses TRBV6-4 with TRBJ1-5; maybe TRBD1 (6 bases). The CDR3 extends over 16 amino acids. The V gene's germline CDR1 is MRHNA and CDR2 SNTAGT. Trimming took off 0 bases at V and 0 bases at J, with 9 bases between the two ends.

The chain joins TRBV14 to TRBJ1-1, with D uncertain. CDR1 is SGHDN, CDR2 FVKESK, per germline. The CDR3 runs to 13 residues. Trimming removed 1 base at V and 4 bases at J, with 7 bases between. CDR3 bases: TGTGCCAGCAGCCAAGTCGGGTCCACTGAAGCTTTCTTT. Protein: CASSQVGSTEAFF.

The chain has TRBV10-3 and TRBJ2-1; 11 nucleotides match TRBD1. The CDR3 length is 15 residues. CDR1 and CDR2 from the germline V gene are ENHRY and SYGVKD. V was pared by 6 bases and J by 1 base, with 2 bases of the junction left unmatched. The CDR3, as DNA: TGTGCCATCAGGCGGGACAGGGGGTCCTACAATGAGCAGTTCTTC. It is translated as CAIRRDRGSYNEQFF.

The chain is built from TRBV4-1 and TRBJ1-2; 8 positions agree with TRBD1. From germline, CDR1 is MGHRA and CDR2 YSYEKL. There are 17 residues in the CDR3. V gave up 1 base and J gave up 2 bases; unmatched junction bases: 9. The CDR3 DNA reads TGCGCCAGCAGCCAAGTATCCGCCCGGACAGGGAACTATGGCTACACCTTC. Translating it yields CASSQVSARTGNYGYTF.

The CDR3 reads CASSLFSTVGELFF. The CDR3 DNA reads as TGTGCCAGCAGCTTGTTTAGCACGGTAGGGGAGCTGTTTTTT. V is TRBV5-6 and J is TRBJ2-2; the D is unclear. The CDR3 is 14 residues long. CDR1 is SGHDT, CDR2 YYEEEE, per germline. V shed 1 base and J shed 8 bases, with 12 bases lying between them.

The J gene is TRBJ2-4, the V gene TRBV29-1, with D perhaps matching TRBD1 (6 bases). V shed 3 bases and J shed 7 bases, with 16 bases lying between them. Germline CDR1 SQVTM, CDR2 ANQGSEA. The CDR3 has 14 residues. DNA of the CDR3: TGCAGCGTTGAGGGTGGCCAGGGGTGGAACATTCAGTACTTC. This encodes CSVEGGQGWNIQYF.

This sequence joins TRBV6-1 and TRBJ1-1; D not resolved. Trimming took 2 bases from V and 11 from J, leaving 12 bases between them. The CDR3 consists of 12 residues. The germline V gene encodes CDR1 MNHNS and CDR2 SASEGT. The CDR3 nucleotides read TGTGCCAGCAGTGAACCCCCTGTGTATGCTTTCTTT. Amino acids: CASSEPPVYAFF.

This rearrangement joins TRBV5-1 to TRBJ2-2, with 9 positions matching TRBD1. In germline, CDR1 is SGHRS, CDR2 YFSETQ. CDR3 length: 16 amino acids. J was trimmed by 7 bases and V by 4 bases; bases with no gene match: 11. This CDR3 is CASSLRWTGEGGELFF. DNA of the CDR3: TGCGCCAGCAGCCTCCGCTGGACAGGGGAGGGCGGGGAGCTGTTTTTT.

The chain carries TRBV7-2 and TRBJ2-1; D could derive from TRBD1 or TRBD2 (5 bases each). The CDR3 is 14 amino acids. The germline V and J ends were trimmed by 4 bases and 10 bases, with 17 bases remaining between them. Germline CDR1 SGHTA, CDR2 FQGNSA. The CDR3 region is CASSSGTPAKEQFF. For the CDR3, the DNA is TGTGCCAGCAGCTCAGGGACGCCGGCCAAGGAGCAGTTCTTC.

The rearrangement joins TRBV29-1 to TRBJ2-2, with D possibly matching TRBD1 (6 bases). The CDR3 is made up of 14 amino acids. The V end was cut by 5 bases, the J end by 2 bases, with 12 bases between. The germline V gene has CDR1 SQVTM and CDR2 ANQGSEA. This CDR3 is CSVLRGVNTGELFF. DNA of the CDR3: TGCAGCGTTCTCAGGGGAGTAAACACCGGGGAGCTGTTTTTT.

The rearrangement joins TRBV5-1 to TRBJ1-3; D gene uncertain. The V and J ends lost 0 bases and 0 bases respectively, with 7 bases between them. The CDR3 totals 15 residues. CDR1 and CDR2 from the germline V gene are SGHRS and YFSETQ. The CDR3 nucleotides read TGCGCCAGCAGCTTGGATCTTAACTCTGGAAACACCATATATTTT. Translated: CASSLDLNSGNTIYF. The whole variable domain, remainder taken from reference TRBV5-1 and TRBJ1-3, is KAGVTQTPRYLIKTRGQQVTLSCSPISGHRSVSWYQQTPGQGLQFLFEYFSETQRNKGNFPGRFSGRQFSNSRSEMNVSTLELGDSALYLCASSLDLNSGNTIYFGEGSWLTVV.

This chain links TRBV11-2 with TRBJ2-5; TRBD1 or TRBD2 may be the D gene (5 bases each). Trimming took 10 bases from V and 4 from J, leaving 10 bases between them. The germline V gene has CDR1 SGHAT and CDR2 FQNNGV. The CDR3 covers 11 residues. In nucleotides, the CDR3 is TGTGCCACCTCTGGGGGAGAGACCCAGTACTTC. This codes for CATSGGETQYF.

This chain connects TRBV18 to TRBJ2-5; TRBD2 is a possible D gene (5 bases). The J call may be in error: the DNA end matches TRBJ2-7 better. The CDR3 spans 14 residues. The germline CDR1 and CDR2 sequences are KGHSH and LQKENI. Written as DNA, the CDR3 is TGTGCCAGCTCACAATCTGAGGGCCCCTACGAGCAGTACTTC. Its protein product is CASSQSEGPYEQYF.

The chain uses TRBV28 and TRBJ2-2, with 7 nucleotides matching TRBD1. J lost 0 bases, V lost 7 bases, and 5 bases had no gene match. The germline V gene encodes CDR1 MDHEN and CDR2 SYDVKM. The CDR3 extends over 15 amino acids. CDR3 loop: CASKRGTANTGELFF. CDR3 DNA: TGTGCCAGCAAAAGGGGGACAGCGAACACCGGGGAGCTGTTTTTT. Based on the CDR3 plus reference TRBV28 and TRBJ2-2, the full variable domain is DVKVTQSSRYLVKRTGEKVFLECVQDMDHENMFWYRQDPGLGLRLIYFSYDVKMKEKGDIPEGYSVSREKKERFSLILESASTNQTSMYLCASKRGTANTGELFFGEGSRLTVL.

The V call is TRBV10-3, the J call TRBJ2-1, with TRBD2 matching 8 bases. The CDR3 has 17 residues. Germline V lookup: CDR1 ENHRY, CDR2 SYGVKD. With V trimmed by 6 bases and J by 3 bases, 13 bases remained unmatched. The CDR3 nucleotides read TGTGCCATCAGACCGATCCCCAGCGGGGGCGACTACAATGAGCAGTTCTTC. It codes for CAIRPIPSGGDYNEQFF.

The count of this clone is one. The junction shows a germline mismatch at one end, possibly a read error. The chain joins TRBV7-2 to TRBJ1-2, with D uncertain. The CDR3 has 13 amino acids. Germline V gives CDR1 SGHTA, CDR2 FQGNSA. The CDR3 region is CASSLSDTYGHTF. The DNA of the CDR3 is TGTGCCAGCAGCTTATCGGATACTTATGGCCACACCTTC.

The CDR3 coding sequence is TGTGCCAGCAGCTTAGGTTTACAGGGGACCGAGCAGTACTTC. Translating gives CASSLGLQGTEQYF. The V and J genes are TRBV11-2 and TRBJ2-7; TRBD1 matches 7 bases. CDR1 SGHAT and CDR2 FQNNGV come from the germline V gene. CDR3 length: 14 residues. V dropped 1 base and J dropped 6; count of bases not matched to a gene: 6.